These 14 T cell receptor beta chains were all obtained from the same sample, sequenced in a study of spatial heterogeneity in lung cancer. MiXCR, applied by TCRdb to the 5' RACE reads, yields one record per CDR3 protein. This sample has about 87,000 distinct CDR3 sequences, with just under 20% found just once. Time point given: blood at routine non-recurrence follow-up after resection. The sample here was PBMCs, taken at follow-up. These TCRs come from a male donor with early-stage non-small cell lung cancer.

This clonotype appeared a few times. This chain joins TRBV2 and TRBJ2-2; the D gene is possibly TRBD2 (5 bases). V was shortened by 0 bases and J by 4 bases, with 6 bases between the two germline ends. Germline V lookup: CDR1 SNHLY, CDR2 FYNNEI. This CDR3 is 14 amino acids long. CDR3 in amino acids: CASSEARVTGELFF. CDR3 bases: TGTGCCAGCAGTGAAGCGCGGGTCACCGGGGAGCTGTTTTTT.

This clonotype showed up just a few times. CDR3 nucleotides: TGTGCCAGCAGTTCCCCCGGGACTAGCGGAAATGAGCAGTTCTTC. It translates to CASSSPGTSGNEQFF. The chain couples TRBV28 to TRBJ2-1, with 11 bases lining up with TRBD2. This CDR3 region has 15 residues. The V and J ends lost 4 bases and 7 bases, in that order; junction bases with no gene match: 6. Germline V gene data show CDR1 as MDHEN and CDR2 as SYDVKM.

V gene TRBV3-1 combines with J gene TRBJ2-5; D might be TRBD1 (6 bases). CDR1 and CDR2 (germline): LGHDT, YNNKEL (reference sequence). V lost 0 bases to trimming and J lost 2 bases, with 10 bases between them. The CDR3 covers 15 residues. CDR3 sequence reads: CASSQDAGAQETQYF. DNA for the CDR3: TGTGCCAGCAGCCAAGATGCAGGGGCTCAAGAGACCCAGTACTTC.

At least ten counts were recorded for this clonotype. The chain links TRBV4-1 to TRBJ1-6; D is perhaps TRBD1 (5 bases). V was shortened by 3 bases and J by 4 bases, with 10 bases between the two germline ends. Germline V gene sequence: CDR1 MGHRA, CDR2 YSYEKL. This CDR3 spans 15 amino acids. The CDR3 DNA sequence: TGCGCCAGCAGCCAGCCGGGACTTTATAATTCACCCCTCCACTTT. Translated: CASSQPGLYNSPLHF.

V usage is TRBV5-1 and J usage is TRBJ2-6; D possibly matches TRBD1 or TRBD2 (5 bases each). This CDR3 contains 20 residues. CDR1 and CDR2 from the germline V gene are SGHRS and YFSETQ. V was pared by 1 base and J by 0 bases, with 20 bases between. The CDR3 is CASSLTAGWDLSSGANVLTF. In DNA form, the CDR3 reads TGCGCCAGCAGCTTGACGGCAGGGTGGGACCTAAGCTCTGGGGCCAACGTCCTGACTTTC.

This clonotype has only a few counts. V and J are TRBV28 and TRBJ1-2; no clear D. The CDR3 has 14 amino acids. From germline, CDR1 is MDHEN and CDR2 SYDVKM. The V end lost 6 bases, the J end lost 2 bases, and 13 bases lay between the germline ends. CDR3 DNA: TGTGCCAGCAGCCCGACGGAGAGGAACTATGGCTACACCTTC. It specifies CASSPTERNYGYTF.

The genes are TRBV6-6 and TRBJ1-4; 7 bases line up with TRBD1. V was clipped by 5 bases and J by 8 bases; unmatched bases: 8. Per germline, CDR1 MNHNY and CDR2 SVGAGI (reference sequence). The CDR3 runs 14 residues. CDR3 sequence (DNA): TGTGCCAGCAGTACCAGACAGGGTTACGAAAAACTGTTTTTT. Translated, it gives CASSTRQGYEKLFF.

The sample holds a few counts of this clonotype. This chain uses TRBV10-3 with TRBJ2-1; D gene unclear. CDR3 length: 16 amino acids. The germline V gene has CDR1 ENHRY and CDR2 SYGVKD. Trimming pared 0 bases from V and 0 bases from J, leaving 9 bases between. The CDR3 DNA sequence: TGTGCCATCAGTGAGTCGACTGAGGTCTCCTACAATGAGCAGTTCTTC. Translating gives CAISESTEVSYNEQFF.

This clonotype was seen only a few times. The chain combines TRBV20-1 with TRBJ1-6; 8 positions agree with TRBD1. Trimming cost V 2 bases and J 10 bases; bases outside gene matches: 13. The germline gives CDR1 DFQATT, CDR2 SNEGSKA (reference sequence). This CDR3 is 16 amino acids long. The chain's CDR3 is CSARRPDRGLGSPLHF. The CDR3 bases are TGCAGTGCTAGACGCCCCGACAGGGGTCTAGGATCACCCCTCCACTTT.

The chain uses TRBV3-1 and TRBJ1-4, with a tentative D call TRBD1 (5 bases). The CDR3 extends over 15 amino acids. V was pared by 1 base and J by 5 bases, with 11 bases between. Germline V gene sequence: CDR1 LGHDT, CDR2 YNNKEL (reference sequence). The CDR3 region is CASSQGQTSNEKLFF. CDR3 sequence (DNA): TGTGCCAGCAGCCAAGGACAGACGTCAAATGAAAAACTGTTTTTT.

The chain joins TRBV4-1 to TRBJ1-1; possibly TRBD1 for D (5 bases). Germline V gives CDR1 MGHRA, CDR2 YSYEKL. The CDR3 loop spans 16 amino acids. V was trimmed by 4 bases and J by 0 bases, leaving 15 bases between them. CDR3 protein: CASSPSAGRVNTEAFF. CDR3 sequence (DNA): TGCGCCAGCAGCCCGTCTGCAGGGAGGGTGAACACTGAAGCTTTCTTT.

V gene TRBV12-3 or TRBV12-4 combines with J gene TRBJ1-2; TRBD1 agrees at 10 bases. V trimming: 6 bases; J trimming: 1 base; junction bases outside the gene matches: 11. The CDR3 length is 17 residues. CDR3 nucleotides: TGTGCCAGCAGCCCGGGGACAGGGGCCATCAGTAACTATGGCTACACCTTC. The encoded protein is CASSPGTGAISNYGYTF.

This clonotype came up a few times. The rearrangement links TRBV7-9 to TRBJ2-1; D remains ambiguous. Looked up from germline, CDR1 is SEHNR and CDR2 is FQNEAQ (reference sequence). This CDR3 has 13 residues. V was trimmed by 4 bases and J by 10 bases, leaving 14 bases between them. CDR3 protein: CASSSLSPTEQFF. DNA for the CDR3: TGTGCCAGCAGCTCTTTGTCACCGACAGAGCAGTTCTTC.

A single count supports this clonotype. The J gene is TRBJ2-1, the V gene TRBV3-1; D is uncertain. Germline V gives CDR1 LGHDT, CDR2 YNNKEL (reference sequence). The CDR3 length is 11 residues. The V gene lost 8 bases and the J gene lost 5 bases, with 7 bases spanning the gap. DNA for the CDR3: TGTGCCAGCGATAGTCACAATGAGCAGTTCTTC. This sequence encodes CASDSHNEQFF.